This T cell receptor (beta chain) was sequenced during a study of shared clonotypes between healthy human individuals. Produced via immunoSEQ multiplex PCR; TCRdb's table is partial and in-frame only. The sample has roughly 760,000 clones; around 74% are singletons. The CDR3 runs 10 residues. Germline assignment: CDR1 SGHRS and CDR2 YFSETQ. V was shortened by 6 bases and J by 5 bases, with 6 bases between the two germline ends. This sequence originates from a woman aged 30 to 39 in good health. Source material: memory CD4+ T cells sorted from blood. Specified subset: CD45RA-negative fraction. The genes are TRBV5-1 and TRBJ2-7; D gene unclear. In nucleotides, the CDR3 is TGCGCCAGCAAGAGGCACGAGCAGTACTTC. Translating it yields CASKRHEQYF.